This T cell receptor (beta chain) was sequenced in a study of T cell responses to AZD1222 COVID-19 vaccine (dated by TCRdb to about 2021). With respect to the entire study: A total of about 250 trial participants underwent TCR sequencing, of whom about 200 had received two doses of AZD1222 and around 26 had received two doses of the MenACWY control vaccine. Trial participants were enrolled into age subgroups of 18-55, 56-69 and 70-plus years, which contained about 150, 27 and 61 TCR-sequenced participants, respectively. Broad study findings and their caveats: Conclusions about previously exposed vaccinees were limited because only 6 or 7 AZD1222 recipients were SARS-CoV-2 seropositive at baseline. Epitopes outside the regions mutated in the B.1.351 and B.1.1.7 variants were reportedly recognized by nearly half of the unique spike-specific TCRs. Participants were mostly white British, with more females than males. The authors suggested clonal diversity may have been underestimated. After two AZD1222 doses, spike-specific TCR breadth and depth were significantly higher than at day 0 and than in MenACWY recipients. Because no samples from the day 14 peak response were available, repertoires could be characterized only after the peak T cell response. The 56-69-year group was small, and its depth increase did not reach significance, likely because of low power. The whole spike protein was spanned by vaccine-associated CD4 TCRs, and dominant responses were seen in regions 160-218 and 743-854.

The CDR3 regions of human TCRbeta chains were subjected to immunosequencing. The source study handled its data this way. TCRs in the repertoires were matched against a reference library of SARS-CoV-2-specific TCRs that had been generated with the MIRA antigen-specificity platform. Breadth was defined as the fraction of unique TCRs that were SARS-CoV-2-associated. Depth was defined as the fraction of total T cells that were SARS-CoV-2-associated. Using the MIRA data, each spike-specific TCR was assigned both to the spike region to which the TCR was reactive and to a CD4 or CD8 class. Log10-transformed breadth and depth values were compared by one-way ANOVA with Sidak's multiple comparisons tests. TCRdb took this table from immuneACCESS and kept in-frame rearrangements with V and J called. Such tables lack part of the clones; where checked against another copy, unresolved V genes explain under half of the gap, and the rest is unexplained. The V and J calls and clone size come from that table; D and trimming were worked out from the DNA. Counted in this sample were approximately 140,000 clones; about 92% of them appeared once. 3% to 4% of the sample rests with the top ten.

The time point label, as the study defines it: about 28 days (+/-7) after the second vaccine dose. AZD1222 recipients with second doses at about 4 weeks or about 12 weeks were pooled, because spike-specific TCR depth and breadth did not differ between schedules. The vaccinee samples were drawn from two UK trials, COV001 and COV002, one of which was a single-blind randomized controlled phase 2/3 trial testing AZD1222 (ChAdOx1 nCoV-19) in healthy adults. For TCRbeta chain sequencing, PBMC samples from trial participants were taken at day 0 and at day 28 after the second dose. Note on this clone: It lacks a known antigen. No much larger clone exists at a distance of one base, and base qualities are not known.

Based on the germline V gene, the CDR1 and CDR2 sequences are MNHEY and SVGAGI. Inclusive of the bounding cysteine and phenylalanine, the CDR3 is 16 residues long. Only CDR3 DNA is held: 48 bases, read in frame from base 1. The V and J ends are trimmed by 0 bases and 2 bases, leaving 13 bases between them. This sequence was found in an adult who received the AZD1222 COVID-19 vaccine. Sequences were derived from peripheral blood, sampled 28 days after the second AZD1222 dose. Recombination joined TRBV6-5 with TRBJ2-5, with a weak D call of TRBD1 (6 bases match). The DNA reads TGTGCCAGCAGTTACTCGACAGGCGAAACGCAAGAGACCCAGTACTTC. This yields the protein CASSYSTGETQETQYF.